Each of the 25 T cell receptor beta chains below was sequenced from the same sample in a study of T cell changes during pregnancy in multiple sclerosis. This table comes from immunoSEQ multiplex PCR, and its TCRdb copy is limited to in-frame clones, with some not included. The sample has 60,000 to 90,000 clones; approximately 91% are singletons. The input for sequencing was peripheral blood, taken before pregnancy. The receptor source for this set is a female donor with multiple sclerosis, enrolled in a pregnancy study.

V is TRBV7-9 and J is TRBJ2-1; weak D call: TRBD1 (5 bases). The CDR3 runs 15 residues. Germline lookup yields CDR1 SEHNR and CDR2 FQNEAQ (reference sequence). V lost 0 bases and J 4 bases, leaving 10 bases between the germline ends. CDR3 residues: CASSLARQLYNEQFF. The DNA for the CDR3 is TGTGCCAGCAGCTTAGCGAGACAGCTTTACAATGAGCAGTTCTTC.

V usage is TRBV4-1 and J usage is TRBJ1-5; maybe TRBD1 (6 bases). Trimming took off 3 bases at V and 7 bases at J, with 10 bases between the two ends. There are 13 residues in the CDR3. Germline-derived CDR1 and CDR2 are MGHRA and YSYEKL. CDR3 loop: CASSQPDRQPQHF. CDR3 sequence (DNA): TGCGCCAGCAGCCAGCCAGACAGGCAGCCCCAGCATTTT.

The chain links TRBV27 to TRBJ2-7; tentatively, D is TRBD1 (6 bases). The V gene lost 8 bases and the J gene lost 3 bases, with 17 bases spanning the gap. The length of the CDR3 is 14 residues. CDR1 is MNHEY and CDR2 is SMNVEV in the germline V gene (reference sequence). CDR3 nucleotides: TGTGCCAGCGGTAACCGGGACATATACTACGAGCAGTACTTC. This codes for CASGNRDIYYEQYF.

This clone was counted a single time. This chain uses TRBV4-1 with TRBJ2-1, with 7 bases matching TRBD2. Looked up from germline, CDR1 is MGHRA and CDR2 is YSYEKL. Trimming at V came to 8 bases and at J to 4 bases, leaving 11 bases not matched to a gene. The length of the CDR3 is 15 residues. This chain's CDR3 is CASANGWEGYNEQFF. CDR3 coding DNA: TGCGCCAGCGCAAATGGTTGGGAGGGTTACAATGAGCAGTTCTTC.

The gene calls are TRBV5-1 and TRBJ2-5; 10 bases fit TRBD1. Germline CDR1 SGHRS, CDR2 YFSETQ. The CDR3 length is 15 residues. The junction had 7 bases not matched to a gene; V was cut back by 3 bases and J by 5 bases. CDR3 residues: CASSSPGQGRETQYF. CDR3 sequence (DNA): TGCGCCAGCAGCTCGCCGGGACAGGGGCGGGAGACCCAGTACTTC.

CDR3 DNA sequence: TGCGCCAGCAGCTTACAGGAGATGGGCGGCACTGAAGCTTTCTTT. This sequence encodes CASSLQEMGGTEAFF. This sequence joins TRBV5-1 and TRBJ1-1, with D perhaps TRBD1 (5 bases). This CDR3 is 15 amino acids long. With 2 bases removed from V and 4 bases from J, the gap between germline ends came to 15 bases. CDR1 is SGHRS and CDR2 is YFSETQ in the germline V gene.

The gene calls are TRBV7-8 and TRBJ2-1, with a tentative D call TRBD2 (5 bases). The CDR3 has 15 amino acids. Germline-derived CDR1 and CDR2 are SGHVS and FQNEAQ. Trimming took 5 bases from V and 6 from J, leaving 17 bases between them. The CDR3 sequence: CASSPDSAYGNEQFF. The CDR3 DNA reads TGTGCCAGCAGCCCGGACTCAGCGTACGGCAATGAGCAGTTCTTC.

This clone was observed once. The chain uses TRBV30 and TRBJ1-1; 8 nucleotides line up with TRBD1. The CDR3 runs 15 residues. V lost 4 bases and J lost 7; bases outside the gene matches: 14. CDR1 and CDR2 from the germline V gene are GTSNPN and SVGIG (reference sequence). The chain's CDR3 is CAWNKGRGLPGEAFF. In DNA, the CDR3 is TGTGCCTGGAACAAGGGCAGGGGGCTACCGGGTGAAGCTTTCTTT.

V usage is TRBV19 and J usage is TRBJ1-1; 8 bases map to TRBD1. Looked up from germline, CDR1 is LNHDA and CDR2 is SQIVND (reference sequence). V trimming: 0 bases; J trimming: 6 bases; junction bases outside the gene matches: 9. This CDR3 has 16 residues. The CDR3 spells CASSIDRSGGIAEAFF. The CDR3 bases are TGTGCCAGTAGTATAGATCGGTCAGGGGGCATCGCTGAAGCTTTCTTT.

The V and J genes are TRBV2 and TRBJ1-5, with TRBD1 as a possible D gene (5 bases). V was shortened by 5 bases and J by 7 bases, with 12 bases between the two germline ends. Germline V gene lookup returns CDR1 SNHLY and CDR2 FYNNEI. The CDR3 extends over 13 amino acids. The CDR3 spells CASSWAGFQPQHF. DNA of the CDR3: TGTGCCAGCAGTTGGGCAGGGTTCCAGCCCCAGCATTTT.

DNA for the CDR3: TGTGCCAGCAGCTTACGGGGGGGCGGAAATGAGCAGTTCTTC. As protein: CASSLRGGGNEQFF. The V call is TRBV7-3, the J call TRBJ2-1; 8 bases agree with TRBD2. This CDR3 has 14 residues. J was trimmed by 7 bases and V by 2 bases; bases with no gene match: 4. The germline gives CDR1 SGHTA, CDR2 FQGTGA.

V gene TRBV6-1 combines with J gene TRBJ2-7; D is unresolved. This CDR3 comprises 15 residues. Germline V lookup: CDR1 MNHNS, CDR2 SASEGT. V lost 3 bases and J lost 2, with 14 bases in between. The CDR3 is CASSDNPGSAYEQYF. Written as DNA, the CDR3 is TGTGCCAGCAGTGATAATCCCGGGTCCGCCTACGAGCAGTACTTC.

Details on this clone: Other nucleotide sequences in the sample specify the same CDR3. The gene calls are TRBV5-1 and TRBJ2-1; 7 bases map to TRBD2. The CDR3 contains 14 residues. Germline V gene lookup returns CDR1 SGHRS and CDR2 YFSETQ. V gave up 7 bases and J gave up 0 bases; unmatched junction bases: 4. DNA of the CDR3: TGCGCCAGCCGGGGGGTTTACTCCTACAATGAGCAGTTCTTC. This gives the protein CASRGVYSYNEQFF.

The rearrangement links TRBV6-5 to TRBJ1-1, with D uncertain. This CDR3 is 13 amino acids long. Trimming took off 6 bases at V and 5 bases at J, with 13 bases between the two ends. CDR1 is MNHEY and CDR2 is SVGAGI in the germline V gene. The CDR3 DNA is TGTGCCAGCAGCCCGTTGGGCGGGACTGAAGCTTTCTTT. Translated, it gives CASSPLGGTEAFF.

This chain links TRBV18 with TRBJ1-1; D is possibly TRBD1 (6 bases). The V end was cut by 2 bases, the J end by 3 bases, with 16 bases between. This CDR3 contains 16 residues. CDR1 KGHSH and CDR2 LQKENI come from the germline V gene. The DNA of the CDR3 is TGTGCCAGCTCACCATCTTCCCGGACAGTCGACACTGAAGCTTTCTTT. Translated: CASSPSSRTVDTEAFF. The full variable domain, completed using reference TRBV18 and TRBJ1-1, is NAGVMQNPRHLVRRRGQEARLRCSPMKGHSHVYWYRQLPEEGLKFMVYLQKENIIDESGMPKERFSAEFPKEGPSILRIQQVVRGDSAAYFCASSPSSRTVDTEAFFGQGTRLTVV.

The chain joins TRBV5-8 to TRBJ1-2; D unclear. The germline V gene encodes CDR1 SGHTS and CDR2 YDEGEE. This CDR3 contains 14 residues. V dropped 0 bases and J dropped 4 bases, with 10 bases sitting between them. The CDR3 reads CASSLEPGGYGYTF. CDR3 in DNA: TGTGCCAGCAGCTTGGAGCCGGGAGGCTATGGCTACACCTTC.

The rearrangement links TRBV10-1 to TRBJ1-1; 7 positions agree with TRBD1. Looked up from germline, CDR1 is WNHNN and CDR2 is SYGVQD (reference sequence). CDR3 length: 14 amino acids. V dropped 4 bases and J dropped 5; count of bases not matched to a gene: 7. The CDR3 coding sequence is TGCGCCAGCAGTGCCAGGGGGTCGCGGACTGAAGCTTTCTTT. Translated: CASSARGSRTEAFF.

This chain joins TRBV10-2 and TRBJ2-5; TRBD2 might be the D (6 bases). This CDR3 has 13 residues. Germline assignment: CDR1 WSHSY and CDR2 SAAADI. V was clipped by 4 bases and J by 5 bases, with 11 bases between them. CDR3 loop: CASSGGVLETQYF. DNA of the CDR3: TGCGCCAGCAGTGGGGGGGTTCTGGAGACCCAGTACTTC.

The chain carries TRBV12-5 and TRBJ2-2; 10 bases fit TRBD2. The V gene's germline CDR1 is LGHNT and CDR2 FRNRAP. The CDR3 runs to 23 residues. Trimming at V came to 6 bases and at J to 7 bases, leaving 32 bases not matched to a gene. This CDR3 is CASGVRPGLVLLAGARKDGELFF. The CDR3 region has the DNA TGTGCTAGTGGAGTACGGCCCGGTTTGGTACTGCTAGCGGGGGCCCGCAAGGACGGGGAGCTGTTTTTT.

The chain couples TRBV28 to TRBJ1-2; TRBD1 matches at 10 bases. Trimming took 1 base from V and 3 from J; bases not matched to a gene: 8. CDR3 length: 17 amino acids. Germline CDR1 and CDR2: MDHEN and SYDVKM. CDR3 nucleotides: TGTGCCAGCAGTTTATATCCCACGGGACAGGGGCACTATGGCTACACCTTC. Its protein is CASSLYPTGQGHYGYTF.

The chain joins TRBV5-4 to TRBJ1-4; 10 bases line up with TRBD1. J was trimmed by 8 bases and V by 2 bases; bases with no gene match: 6. Germline CDR1 is SGHNT and CDR2 is YYREEE (reference sequence). The CDR3 contains 15 residues. In DNA form, the CDR3 reads TGTGCCAGCAGCTTTGGGACAGGGGCGGGGGAAAAACTGTTTTTT. Translating it yields CASSFGTGAGEKLFF.

The chain combines TRBV11-2 with TRBJ1-1, with D possibly being TRBD1 (5 bases). The CDR3 is 13 residues long. V gave up 2 bases and J gave up 11 bases, with 15 bases separating them. CDR1 is SGHAT and CDR2 is FQNNGV in the germline V gene. CDR3 residues: CASSLYQGIRAFF. The CDR3 DNA is TGTGCCAGCAGCTTATATCAGGGCATCCGGGCTTTCTTT.

The chain has TRBV7-3 and TRBJ1-5, with 11 bases that match TRBD1. The CDR3 is 18 residues long. The germline V gene encodes CDR1 SGHTA and CDR2 FQGTGA. The ends lost 4 bases at V and 0 bases at J; junction bases unmatched: 8. This CDR3 is CASSSGTGTGGSNQPQHF. DNA of the CDR3: TGTGCCAGCAGCTCTGGCACCGGGACAGGGGGTAGCAATCAGCCCCAGCATTTT.

The J gene is TRBJ2-7, the V gene TRBV9; a weak D match, TRBD1 (5 bases). V was shortened by 4 bases and J by 0 bases, with 17 bases between the two germline ends. The CDR3 runs to 16 residues. Germline CDR1 is SGDLS and CDR2 is YYNGEE. The CDR3 sequence is CASSPRGRTLSYEQYF. CDR3 nucleotides: TGTGCCAGCAGCCCAAGGGGCAGGACCCTCTCCTACGAGCAGTACTTC.

The chain employs TRBV11-2 and TRBJ1-2, with a possible D match to TRBD1 (6 bases). Germline values: CDR1 SGHAT, CDR2 FQNNGV. CDR3 length: 15 residues. Trimming removed 4 bases from V and 7 bases from J, with 19 bases in between. The CDR3 spells CASSSRPTGIGGYTF. DNA of the CDR3: TGTGCCAGCAGCTCGCGGCCGACAGGCATCGGTGGCTACACCTTC.